This entry lists 11 T cell receptor beta chains sequenced from one sample in a study of T cells in Graves' hyperthyroidism and ophthalmopathy. What was amplified from RNA transcripts were TCR beta CDR3 regions. When the TCR CDR3 underwent first-round RT-PCR, the HTBI primer set was used. TCRdb analysed the multiplex PCR reads with MiXCR anew, one entry per CDR3 protein. Of 360,000 or so distinct CDR3 sequences listed, 15% are singletons. Sequenced sample: blood. These receptors were obtained from a woman aged 55 to 70 with Graves' ophthalmopathy.

This clonotype was seen more than once but under ten times. This chain joins TRBV24-1 and TRBJ1-1; the D is unclear. The CDR3 is 11 residues long. V was cut by 4 bases and J by 2 bases, with 1 base left in between. The germline gives CDR1 KGHDR, CDR2 SFDVKD. The CDR3 sequence: CATSDNTEAFF. For the CDR3, the DNA is TGTGCCACCAGTGACAACACTGAAGCTTTCTTT.

This clonotype was seen more than once but under ten times. The chain couples TRBV5-1 to TRBJ1-4, with a tentative D call TRBD1 (5 bases). Trimming pared 2 bases from V and 3 bases from J, leaving 11 bases between. The CDR3 sequence is 15 residues long. CDR1 is SGHRS and CDR2 is YFSETQ in the germline V gene. The CDR3 nucleotides read TGCGCCAGCAGCTTCCAGGGAGTCGCTAATGAAAAACTGTTTTTT. This translates into CASSFQGVANEKLFF.

This clonotype was observed a handful of times. This chain uses TRBV12-3 or TRBV12-4 with TRBJ1-3; the D gene is possibly TRBD1 (5 bases). This CDR3 spans 16 amino acids. Deletions cut 3 bases from V and 9 bases from J, with 21 bases between. The CDR3 spells CASSFFGGGLKGTIYF. Written as DNA, the CDR3 is TGTGCCAGCAGTTTTTTCGGGGGTGGGCTTAAAGGCACCATATATTTT.

At least ten counts were recorded for this clonotype. The chain links TRBV20-1 to TRBJ2-1; D is unclear. CDR3 length equals 11 residues. Germline loops: CDR1 DFQATT, CDR2 SNEGSKA (reference sequence). V lost 4 bases to trimming and J lost 9 bases, with 10 bases between them. The CDR3 loop reads CSATASREQFF. The CDR3 DNA sequence: TGCAGTGCTACCGCAAGTCGTGAGCAGTTCTTC.

This chain links TRBV5-5 with TRBJ2-1, with a tentative D call TRBD2 (5 bases). Germline-derived CDR1 and CDR2 are SGHKS and YYEKEE (reference sequence). Trimming removed 4 bases at V and 3 bases at J, with 20 bases between. The CDR3 is made up of 17 amino acids. CDR3 protein: CASSPGVQERLYNEQFF. The DNA for the CDR3 is TGTGCCAGCAGCCCTGGTGTCCAGGAGCGGCTCTACAATGAGCAGTTCTTC.

The rearrangement joins TRBV6-2 or TRBV6-3 to TRBJ2-2; 15 bases agree with TRBD2. J lost 1 base, V lost 8 bases, and 5 bases had no gene match. The CDR3 contains 17 residues. The germline V gene has CDR1 MNHEY and CDR2 SVGEGT. CDR3 sequence reads: CASLPGLAGGNTGELFF. CDR3 bases: TGTGCCAGCCTGCCGGGACTAGCGGGAGGGAACACCGGGGAGCTGTTTTTT.

This clonotype showed up just a few times. This sequence joins TRBV20-1 and TRBJ2-3; D is undetermined. Germline V gives CDR1 DFQATT, CDR2 SNEGSKA (reference sequence). Trimming shortened V by 5 bases and J by 1 base, and 13 bases separated the two germline ends. This CDR3 has 14 amino acids. As DNA, the CDR3 is TGCAGTGCTCCCCTTACTCGGGGCACAGATACGCAGTATTTT. Protein sequence: CSAPLTRGTDTQYF.

CDR3 nucleotide sequence: TGTGCCAGCACCCCGGGACAGGGGGCTTCTTGGACTGAAGCTTTCTTT. Translated, it gives CASTPGQGASWTEAFF. The chain is built from TRBV5-8 and TRBJ1-1; 12 bases match TRBD1. The CDR3 loop spans 16 amino acids. The J segment lost 5 bases and the V segment lost 6 bases, leaving 11 bases of the junction unmatched. Germline-derived CDR1 and CDR2 are SGHTS and YDEGEE.

The rearrangement uses TRBV5-1 and TRBJ2-7; TRBD1 matches at 7 bases. There are 15 residues in the CDR3. CDR1 is SGHRS, CDR2 YFSETQ, per germline. J was trimmed by 4 bases and V by 0 bases; bases with no gene match: 7. Written as DNA, the CDR3 is TGCGCCAGCAGCTTGGGCGACAGGGAGATATACGAGCAGTACTTC. Protein: CASSLGDREIYEQYF.

This clonotype was recorded once. The J gene is TRBJ2-7, the V gene TRBV27; 11 positions match TRBD2. Germline values: CDR1 MNHEY, CDR2 SMNVEV (reference sequence). The V gene end was trimmed by 0 bases and the J gene end by 6 bases; junction bases not matched to a gene: 7. The CDR3 sequence is 16 residues long. The CDR3 here is CASSLSERLAGREQYF. CDR3 nucleotide sequence: TGTGCCAGCAGTTTATCCGAGAGACTAGCGGGGCGCGAGCAGTACTTC.

Comment on this clonotype: The junction departs from the called germline gene at one end, perhaps through a read error. This rearrangement joins TRBV28 to TRBJ2-5; 10 positions match TRBD1. This CDR3 is built from 16 residues. Germline lookup yields CDR1 MDHEN and CDR2 SYDVKM. The CDR3: CTSSRAGQGFQETQYF. The DNA of the CDR3 is TGTACCAGCAGTCGAGCGGGACAGGGGTTCCAAGAGACCCAGTACTTC.